This is a list of T cell receptor beta chains from one sample in a study of CD8+ T cells in alopecia areata. Only in-frame clones appear in the TCRdb table, and some are missing; sequencing was by immunoSEQ multiplex PCR. The profile covers around 160,000 clones, with roughly 50% appearing a single time and around 6.8% taken by the ten largest. Sequences were obtained from CD4+ T cells sorted from blood. These receptors all stem from a human donor with alopecia areata. CDR3s include the opening cysteine and the closing phenylalanine or tryptophan. Fields, in order: CDR3 length, J gene, clone size, V gene, D gene, CDR3 protein, CDR3 DNA. A D gene is named only where the DNA matches it firmly. Clone size is shown for a subset of rows, as once, few, many or a class of expanded clone.

14 TRBJ2-1 NA TRBV28 NA CASSTIKGNRGEFF TGTGCCAGCAGTACCATAAAAGGGAATCGGGGTGAGTTCTTC
16 TRBJ2-1 NA TRBV29-1 TRBD1 CSVAGPGTGGIYEQFF TGCAGCGTAGCTGGCCCCGGGACAGGGGGCATCTATGAGCAGTTCTTC
18 TRBJ2-7 once TRBV4-1 NA CASSPHVRGLAGSHEQYF TGCGCCAGCAGCCCCCACGTCCGGGGGCTAGCTGGTTCGCACGAGCAGTACTTC
11 TRBJ2-7 few TRBV30 NA CAWSTGRVEYF TGTGCCTGGAGCACAGGGCGCGTGGAGTACTTC
12 TRBJ2-5 NA TRBV7-8 NA CASSLVGETQYF TGTGCCAGCAGCTTAGTGGGGGAGACCCAGTACTTC
13 TRBJ1-1 few TRBV9 NA CASSWTANTEAFF TGTGCCAGCAGTTGGACAGCGAACACTGAAGCTTTCTTT
14 TRBJ2-7 few TRBV7-2 NA CASRNAGTSYEQYF TGTGCCAGCAGAAACGCAGGGACCTCCTACGAGCAGTACTTC
12 TRBJ1-3 NA TRBV29-1 NA CSVEEVADTIYF TGCAGCGTTGAAGAGGTCGCGGACACCATATATTTT
12 TRBJ2-7 few TRBV7-2 NA CASSPQPGEQYF TGTGCCAGCAGCCCCCAGCCAGGAGAGCAGTACTTC
14 TRBJ2-7 NA TRBV29-1 TRBD1 CSVVGTGVTYEQYF TGCAGCGTTGTGGGGACAGGGGTCACCTACGAGCAGTACTTC
17 TRBJ2-1 NA TRBV9 TRBD2 CASSVHSGASGANEQFF TGTGCCAGCAGCGTACATAGCGGTGCTAGCGGGGCAAATGAGCAGTTCTTC
14 TRBJ2-3 few TRBV30 NA CAWSVSGPGYTQYF TGTGCCTGGAGTGTTTCCGGACCGGGGTATACGCAGTATTTT
16 TRBJ1-1 NA TRBV7-8 NA CASSLGDLGVSTEAFF TGTGCCAGCAGCTTAGGGGACCTAGGGGTTAGTACTGAAGCTTTCTTT
16 TRBJ1-5 NA TRBV6-5 NA CASSYSHPSGNQPQHF TGTGCCAGCAGTTACTCCCACCCGTCAGGTAATCAGCCCCAGCATTTT
14 TRBJ1-1 few TRBV4-1 NA CASSQDFGRTEAFF TGCGCCAGCAGCCAAGATTTCGGGAGGACTGAAGCTTTCTTT
14 TRBJ2-5 NA TRBV27 TRBD1 CASSFPGQGGTQYF TGTGCCAGCAGTTTCCCGGGACAGGGGGGGACCCAGTACTTC
12 TRBJ2-7 NA TRBV9 NA CASSGQSHEQYF TGTGCCAGCAGCGGACAGTCCCACGAGCAGTACTTC
16 TRBJ2-7 NA TRBV28 TRBD1 CASSLLSGTGVREQYF TGTGCCAGCAGTTTACTCTCCGGGACAGGGGTGAGGGAGCAGTACTTC
10 TRBJ2-5 NA TRBV29-1 NA CSVDAETQYF TGCAGCGTTGATGCGGAGACCCAGTACTTC
13 TRBJ2-5 NA TRBV27 TRBD1 CASRDRGRETQYF TGTGCCAGCAGGGACAGGGGGCGCGAGACCCAGTACTTC
13 TRBJ2-5 NA TRBV7-9 NA CASGRGPQETQYF TGTGCCAGCGGGAGGGGGCCCCAAGAGACCCAGTACTTC
13 TRBJ2-7 few TRBV27 NA CASSLEVGGEQYF TGTGCCAGCAGTTTAGAAGTGGGTGGCGAGCAGTACTTC
15 TRBJ2-3 NA TRBV10-3 TRBD2 CAISPLAGVTDTQYF TGTGCCATCAGTCCGTTAGCGGGAGTAACAGATACGCAGTATTTT
14 TRBJ1-5 few TRBV6-5 NA CASIRTVGDQPQHF TGTGCCAGCATCAGGACAGTAGGGGATCAGCCCCAGCATTTT
14 TRBJ2-3 NA TRBV7-2 NA CASSTVHRTDTQYF TGTGCCAGCAGCACAGTACATCGCACAGATACGCAGTATTTT
13 TRBJ2-1 NA TRBV6-6 NA CASSDQLGGEQFF TGTGCCAGCAGTGACCAACTGGGGGGTGAGCAGTTCTTC
14 TRBJ2-5 NA TRBV15 NA CATSRVGPVQTQYF TGTGCCACCAGCAGAGTAGGCCCCGTCCAGACCCAGTACTTC
14 TRBJ1-4 NA TRBV29-1 NA CSVAKAGVEEKLFF TGCAGCGTGGCAAAGGCAGGGGTTGAAGAAAAACTGTTTTTT
17 TRBJ2-5 NA TRBV5-1 NA CASSLVPQGGRQETQYF TGCGCCAGCAGCTTGGTTCCCCAGGGGGGTCGGCAAGAGACCCAGTACTTC
13 TRBJ2-3 NA TRBV9 NA CASSVEGGDTQYF TGTGCCAGCAGCGTAGAAGGGGGAGATACGCAGTATTTT
15 TRBJ1-5 NA TRBV7-2 TRBD1 CASSRWTGGDQPQHF TGTGCCAGCAGCCGATGGACAGGCGGGGATCAGCCCCAGCATTTT
15 TRBJ2-5 NA TRBV5-4 NA CASRPTGTPGETQYF TGTGCCAGCAGGCCCACCGGGACACCTGGGGAGACCCAGTACTTC
12 TRBJ2-3 NA TRBV19 NA CASSRGIDTQYF TGTGCCAGTAGTCGGGGTATAGATACGCAGTATTTT
14 TRBJ1-4 NA TRBV29-1 NA CSVDGARTDEKLFF TGCAGCGTTGACGGGGCGAGGACGGATGAAAAACTGTTTTTT
12 TRBJ2-1 NA TRBV9 NA CASSEQGNEQFF TGTGCCAGCAGCGAACAGGGTAATGAGCAGTTCTTC
14 TRBJ2-7 once TRBV2 TRBD2 CASSPSGSYYEQYF TGTGCCAGCAGTCCTAGCGGGAGCTACTACGAGCAGTACTTC
13 TRBJ1-2 NA TRBV7-8 NA CASSLGPMYGYTF TGTGCCAGCAGCTTAGGGCCGATGTATGGCTACACCTTC
16 TRBJ2-2 few TRBV29-1 TRBD2 CSVGQGHGGVTGELFF TGCAGCGTTGGCCAGGGCCACGGGGGGGTCACCGGGGAGCTGTTTTTT
13 TRBJ1-1 NA TRBV6-1 NA CASSQRVAGEAFF TGTGCCAGCAGTCAAAGGGTAGCGGGTGAAGCTTTCTTT
13 TRBJ2-1 few TRBV4-1 NA CASSQDRGTEQFF TGCGCCAGCAGCCAAGATAGGGGGACTGAGCAGTTCTTC
15 TRBJ2-1 NA TRBV7-3 NA CASSSGAALYNEQFF TGTGCCAGCAGCTCTGGAGCGGCCCTCTACAATGAGCAGTTCTTC
10 TRBJ2-1 NA TRBV23-1 NA CASSPHKQFF TGCGCCAGCAGTCCTCATAAGCAGTTCTTC
15 TRBJ2-5 NA TRBV28 TRBD2 CASSSPSREWETQYF TGTGCCAGCAGTTCCCCTTCGCGGGAGTGGGAGACCCAGTACTTC
13 TRBJ1-5 NA TRBV30 TRBD1 CAWSVRGNQPQHF TGTGCCTGGAGTGTCAGGGGGAATCAGCCCCAGCATTTT
12 TRBJ2-7 NA TRBV29-1 TRBD1 CSAGQGVYEQYF TGCAGCGCGGGACAGGGGGTCTACGAGCAGTACTTC
15 TRBJ2-1 few TRBV7-9 TRBD2 CASSVGLAGVYEQFF TGTGCCAGCAGCGTGGGACTAGCGGGAGTGTATGAGCAGTTCTTC
14 TRBJ2-7 NA TRBV28 TRBD1 CASSYPGQTYEQYF TGTGCCAGCAGTTATCCGGGACAGACCTACGAGCAGTACTTC
15 TRBJ2-7 NA TRBV5-1 TRBD2 CASSLVAGVLYEQYF TGCGCCAGCAGCTTGGTTGCGGGAGTCCTCTACGAGCAGTACTTC
20 TRBJ2-6 NA TRBV9 NA CASSTRTAKLDSTGANVLTF TGTGCCAGCAGCACCCGGACGGCGAAGCTTGACTCTACTGGGGCCAACGTCCTGACTTTC
15 TRBJ2-1 NA TRBV5-4 NA CASSRDGSSYNEQFF TGTGCCAGCAGTAGAGACGGTAGCTCCTACAATGAGCAGTTCTTC
15 TRBJ1-2 NA TRBV5-1 NA CASSPVGDLDYGYTF TGCGCCAGCAGCCCCGTGGGGGATCTCGACTATGGCTACACCTTC
11 TRBJ2-5 NA TRBV30 NA CAWGFKETQYF TGTGCCTGGGGGTTTAAAGAGACCCAGTACTTC
13 TRBJ1-2 NA TRBV9 NA CASSVAWSDGYTF TGTGCCAGCAGCGTAGCATGGAGTGATGGCTACACCTTC
11 TRBJ2-5 NA TRBV7-6 NA CASSPQETQYF TGTGCCAGCAGCCCGCAAGAGACCCAGTACTTC
12 TRBJ2-7 NA TRBV27 NA CASKFLRGEQYF TGTGCCAGCAAGTTTCTCCGGGGTGAGCAGTACTTC
15 TRBJ2-2 NA TRBV27 NA CASSRPGGQTGELFF TGTGCCAGCAGCAGGCCCGGGGGGCAGACCGGGGAGCTGTTTTTT
14 TRBJ1-1 few TRBV18 NA CASSPRSRSPEAFF TGTGCCAGCTCACCACGTTCAAGGTCTCCTGAAGCTTTCTTT
15 TRBJ2-3 NA TRBV7-9 NA CASSLVGSEADTQYF TGTGCCAGCAGCTTAGTTGGCAGCGAAGCAGATACGCAGTATTTT
14 TRBJ2-3 few TRBV7-6 NA CASSLGQSPDTQYF TGTGCCAGCAGCTTAGGTCAGAGCCCAGATACGCAGTATTTT
12 TRBJ1-1 once TRBV27 NA CASKSGDTEAFF TGTGCCAGCAAAAGCGGGGACACTGAAGCTTTCTTT